This TCR beta chain emerged from a study of blood T cell repertoires in COVID-19. Here immunoSEQ multiplex PCR was the method, and the copy in TCRdb shows in-frame clones only, minus some. The sample lists 200,000 to 250,000 clones; 86% were seen once. Trimming took 2 bases from V and 3 from J, leaving 13 bases between them. This CDR3 spans 15 amino acids. CDR1 and CDR2 (germline): SGHRS, YFSETQ. The material sequenced was PBMCs or T cells enriched from blood (not recorded which). This sequence was found in a woman aged 45-65 years who had recovered from COVID-19. The V call is TRBV5-1, the J call TRBJ2-3; D perhaps matches TRBD2 (6 bases). The CDR3 region has the DNA TGCGCCAGCAGCTTTCGCGGGGTGGAGACAGATACGCAGTATTTT. Translation gives CASSFRGVETDTQYF.